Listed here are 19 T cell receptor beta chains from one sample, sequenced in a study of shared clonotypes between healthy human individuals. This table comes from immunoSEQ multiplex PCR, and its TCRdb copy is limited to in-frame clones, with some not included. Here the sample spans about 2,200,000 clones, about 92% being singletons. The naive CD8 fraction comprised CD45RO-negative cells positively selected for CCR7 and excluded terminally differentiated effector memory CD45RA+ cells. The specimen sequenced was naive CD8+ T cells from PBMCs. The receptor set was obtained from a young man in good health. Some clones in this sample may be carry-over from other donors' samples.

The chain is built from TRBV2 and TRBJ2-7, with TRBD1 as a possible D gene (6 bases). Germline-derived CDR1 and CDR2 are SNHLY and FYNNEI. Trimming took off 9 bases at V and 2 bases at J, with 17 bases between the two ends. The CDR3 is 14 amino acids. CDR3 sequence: CASIGGRGPYEQYF. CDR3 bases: TGTGCCAGTATAGGGGGTAGAGGGCCCTACGAGCAGTACTTC.

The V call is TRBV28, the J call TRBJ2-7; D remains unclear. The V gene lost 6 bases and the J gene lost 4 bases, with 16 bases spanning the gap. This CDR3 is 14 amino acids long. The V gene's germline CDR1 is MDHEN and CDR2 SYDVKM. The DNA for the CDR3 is TGTGCCAGCAGCCCTAATTTTAGACGGTACGAGCAGTACTTC. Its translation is CASSPNFRRYEQYF.

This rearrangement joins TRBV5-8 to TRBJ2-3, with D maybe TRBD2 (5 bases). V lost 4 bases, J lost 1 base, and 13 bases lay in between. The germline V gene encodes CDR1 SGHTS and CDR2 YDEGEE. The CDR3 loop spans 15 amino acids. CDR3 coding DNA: TGTGCCAGCAGCCTGGGCGGGTGGGGCACAGATACGCAGTATTTT. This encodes CASSLGGWGTDTQYF.

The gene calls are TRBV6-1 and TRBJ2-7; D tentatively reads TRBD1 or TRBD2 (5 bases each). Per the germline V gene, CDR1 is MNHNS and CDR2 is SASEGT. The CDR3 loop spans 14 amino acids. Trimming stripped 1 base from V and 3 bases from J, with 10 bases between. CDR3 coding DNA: TGTGCCAGCAGTGAAGGGGGGAACGGCTACGAGCAGTACTTC. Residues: CASSEGGNGYEQYF.

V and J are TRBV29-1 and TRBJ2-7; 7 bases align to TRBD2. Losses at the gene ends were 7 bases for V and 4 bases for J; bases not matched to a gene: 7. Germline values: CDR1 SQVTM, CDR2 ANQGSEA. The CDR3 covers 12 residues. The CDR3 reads CSARWEGYEQYF. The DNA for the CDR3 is TGCAGCGCGCGATGGGAGGGTTACGAGCAGTACTTC.

The CDR3 DNA is TGTGCCAGCAGTGAACGGACTAGCGGGATTACAGATACGCAGTATTTT. Protein: CASSERTSGITDTQYF. This chain joins TRBV2 and TRBJ2-3; TRBD2 matches 12 bases. Germline CDR1 reads SNHLY; CDR2 reads FYNNEI. V dropped 2 bases and J dropped 3; count of bases not matched to a gene: 3. CDR3 length: 16 residues.

The CDR3 reads CASSPGLPETQYF. CDR3 coding DNA: TGTGCCAGCAGTCCGGGCCTCCCAGAGACCCAGTACTTC. This chain links TRBV28 with TRBJ2-5; D is unresolved. The CDR3 length is 13 residues. Trimming cost V 5 bases and J 4 bases, with 11 bases left between them. From germline, CDR1 is MDHEN and CDR2 SYDVKM.

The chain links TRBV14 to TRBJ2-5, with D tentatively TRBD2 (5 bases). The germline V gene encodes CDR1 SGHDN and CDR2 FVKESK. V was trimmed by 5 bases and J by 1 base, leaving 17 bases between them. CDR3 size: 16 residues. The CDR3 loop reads CASSSQRSGFQETQYF. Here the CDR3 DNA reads TGTGCCAGCAGCTCCCAACGCTCGGGGTTCCAAGAGACCCAGTACTTC.

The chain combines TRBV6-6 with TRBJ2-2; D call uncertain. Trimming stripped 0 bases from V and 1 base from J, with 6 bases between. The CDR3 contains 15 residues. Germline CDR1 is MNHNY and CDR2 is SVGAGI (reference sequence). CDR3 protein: CASSYSKLNTGELFF. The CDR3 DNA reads TGTGCCAGCAGTTACTCGAAACTGAACACCGGGGAGCTGTTTTTT.

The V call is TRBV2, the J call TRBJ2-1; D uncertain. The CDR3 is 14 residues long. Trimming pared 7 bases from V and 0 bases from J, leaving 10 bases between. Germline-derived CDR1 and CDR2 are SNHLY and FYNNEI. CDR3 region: CASKSGSSYNEQFF. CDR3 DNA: TGTGCCAGCAAATCGGGCAGCTCCTACAATGAGCAGTTCTTC.

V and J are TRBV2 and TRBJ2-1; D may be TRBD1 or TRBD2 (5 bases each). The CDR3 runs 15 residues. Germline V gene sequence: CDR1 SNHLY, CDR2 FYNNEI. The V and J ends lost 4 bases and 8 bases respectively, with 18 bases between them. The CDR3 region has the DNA TGTGCCAGCAGTGGAGGGGCATCCCTCTTCGATGAGCAGTTCTTC. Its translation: CASSGGASLFDEQFF.

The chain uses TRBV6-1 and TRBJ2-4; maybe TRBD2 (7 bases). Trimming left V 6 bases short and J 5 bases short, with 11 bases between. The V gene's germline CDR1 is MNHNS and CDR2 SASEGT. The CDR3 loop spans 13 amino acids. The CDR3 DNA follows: TGTGCCAGCAGAGGGGGGGCGGAAAACATTCAGTACTTC. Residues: CASRGGAENIQYF.

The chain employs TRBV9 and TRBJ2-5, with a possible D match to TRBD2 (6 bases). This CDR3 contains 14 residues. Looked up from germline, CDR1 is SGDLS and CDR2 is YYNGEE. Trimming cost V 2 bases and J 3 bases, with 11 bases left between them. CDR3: CASSVHGGKETQYF. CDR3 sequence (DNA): TGTGCCAGCAGCGTCCATGGGGGGAAAGAGACCCAGTACTTC.

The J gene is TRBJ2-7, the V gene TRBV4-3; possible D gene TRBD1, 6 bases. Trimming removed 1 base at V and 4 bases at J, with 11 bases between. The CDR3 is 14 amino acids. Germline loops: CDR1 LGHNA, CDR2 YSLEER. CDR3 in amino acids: CASSQVSGTYEQYF. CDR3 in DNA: TGCGCCAGCAGCCAAGTCTCCGGGACATACGAGCAGTACTTC.

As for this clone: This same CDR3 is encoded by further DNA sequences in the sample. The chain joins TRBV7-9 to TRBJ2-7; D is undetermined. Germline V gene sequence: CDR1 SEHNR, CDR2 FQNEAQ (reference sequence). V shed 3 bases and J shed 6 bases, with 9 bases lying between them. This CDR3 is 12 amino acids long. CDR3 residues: CASSLESGEQYF. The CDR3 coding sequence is TGTGCCAGCAGCTTGGAATCAGGCGAGCAGTACTTC.

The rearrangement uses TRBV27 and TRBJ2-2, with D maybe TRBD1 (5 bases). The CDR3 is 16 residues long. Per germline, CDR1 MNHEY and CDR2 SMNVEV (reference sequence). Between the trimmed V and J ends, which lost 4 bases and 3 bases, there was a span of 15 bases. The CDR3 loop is CASSSRVGLDTGELFF. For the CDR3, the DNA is TGTGCCAGCAGTTCCCGGGTGGGGCTGGACACCGGGGAGCTGTTTTTT.

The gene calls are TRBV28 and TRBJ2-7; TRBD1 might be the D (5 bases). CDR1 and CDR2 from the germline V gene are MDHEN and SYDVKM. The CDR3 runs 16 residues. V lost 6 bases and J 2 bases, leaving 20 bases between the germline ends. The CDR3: CASSRRAATLPYEQYF. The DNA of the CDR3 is TGTGCCAGCAGCCGCAGGGCAGCGACACTCCCCTACGAGCAGTACTTC.

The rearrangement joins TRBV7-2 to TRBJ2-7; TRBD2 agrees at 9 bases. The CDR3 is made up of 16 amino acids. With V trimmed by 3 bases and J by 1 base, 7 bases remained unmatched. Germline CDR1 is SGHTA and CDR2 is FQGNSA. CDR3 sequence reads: CASSFIASGASYEQYF. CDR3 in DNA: TGTGCCAGCAGCTTTATTGCTAGCGGGGCGTCCTACGAGCAGTACTTC.

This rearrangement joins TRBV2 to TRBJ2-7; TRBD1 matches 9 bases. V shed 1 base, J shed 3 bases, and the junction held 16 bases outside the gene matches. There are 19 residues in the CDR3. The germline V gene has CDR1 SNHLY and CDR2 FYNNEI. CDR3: CASSEGGQGYSQVGYEQYF. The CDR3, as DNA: TGTGCCAGCAGTGAAGGGGGACAGGGATATAGTCAGGTGGGCTACGAGCAGTACTTC.